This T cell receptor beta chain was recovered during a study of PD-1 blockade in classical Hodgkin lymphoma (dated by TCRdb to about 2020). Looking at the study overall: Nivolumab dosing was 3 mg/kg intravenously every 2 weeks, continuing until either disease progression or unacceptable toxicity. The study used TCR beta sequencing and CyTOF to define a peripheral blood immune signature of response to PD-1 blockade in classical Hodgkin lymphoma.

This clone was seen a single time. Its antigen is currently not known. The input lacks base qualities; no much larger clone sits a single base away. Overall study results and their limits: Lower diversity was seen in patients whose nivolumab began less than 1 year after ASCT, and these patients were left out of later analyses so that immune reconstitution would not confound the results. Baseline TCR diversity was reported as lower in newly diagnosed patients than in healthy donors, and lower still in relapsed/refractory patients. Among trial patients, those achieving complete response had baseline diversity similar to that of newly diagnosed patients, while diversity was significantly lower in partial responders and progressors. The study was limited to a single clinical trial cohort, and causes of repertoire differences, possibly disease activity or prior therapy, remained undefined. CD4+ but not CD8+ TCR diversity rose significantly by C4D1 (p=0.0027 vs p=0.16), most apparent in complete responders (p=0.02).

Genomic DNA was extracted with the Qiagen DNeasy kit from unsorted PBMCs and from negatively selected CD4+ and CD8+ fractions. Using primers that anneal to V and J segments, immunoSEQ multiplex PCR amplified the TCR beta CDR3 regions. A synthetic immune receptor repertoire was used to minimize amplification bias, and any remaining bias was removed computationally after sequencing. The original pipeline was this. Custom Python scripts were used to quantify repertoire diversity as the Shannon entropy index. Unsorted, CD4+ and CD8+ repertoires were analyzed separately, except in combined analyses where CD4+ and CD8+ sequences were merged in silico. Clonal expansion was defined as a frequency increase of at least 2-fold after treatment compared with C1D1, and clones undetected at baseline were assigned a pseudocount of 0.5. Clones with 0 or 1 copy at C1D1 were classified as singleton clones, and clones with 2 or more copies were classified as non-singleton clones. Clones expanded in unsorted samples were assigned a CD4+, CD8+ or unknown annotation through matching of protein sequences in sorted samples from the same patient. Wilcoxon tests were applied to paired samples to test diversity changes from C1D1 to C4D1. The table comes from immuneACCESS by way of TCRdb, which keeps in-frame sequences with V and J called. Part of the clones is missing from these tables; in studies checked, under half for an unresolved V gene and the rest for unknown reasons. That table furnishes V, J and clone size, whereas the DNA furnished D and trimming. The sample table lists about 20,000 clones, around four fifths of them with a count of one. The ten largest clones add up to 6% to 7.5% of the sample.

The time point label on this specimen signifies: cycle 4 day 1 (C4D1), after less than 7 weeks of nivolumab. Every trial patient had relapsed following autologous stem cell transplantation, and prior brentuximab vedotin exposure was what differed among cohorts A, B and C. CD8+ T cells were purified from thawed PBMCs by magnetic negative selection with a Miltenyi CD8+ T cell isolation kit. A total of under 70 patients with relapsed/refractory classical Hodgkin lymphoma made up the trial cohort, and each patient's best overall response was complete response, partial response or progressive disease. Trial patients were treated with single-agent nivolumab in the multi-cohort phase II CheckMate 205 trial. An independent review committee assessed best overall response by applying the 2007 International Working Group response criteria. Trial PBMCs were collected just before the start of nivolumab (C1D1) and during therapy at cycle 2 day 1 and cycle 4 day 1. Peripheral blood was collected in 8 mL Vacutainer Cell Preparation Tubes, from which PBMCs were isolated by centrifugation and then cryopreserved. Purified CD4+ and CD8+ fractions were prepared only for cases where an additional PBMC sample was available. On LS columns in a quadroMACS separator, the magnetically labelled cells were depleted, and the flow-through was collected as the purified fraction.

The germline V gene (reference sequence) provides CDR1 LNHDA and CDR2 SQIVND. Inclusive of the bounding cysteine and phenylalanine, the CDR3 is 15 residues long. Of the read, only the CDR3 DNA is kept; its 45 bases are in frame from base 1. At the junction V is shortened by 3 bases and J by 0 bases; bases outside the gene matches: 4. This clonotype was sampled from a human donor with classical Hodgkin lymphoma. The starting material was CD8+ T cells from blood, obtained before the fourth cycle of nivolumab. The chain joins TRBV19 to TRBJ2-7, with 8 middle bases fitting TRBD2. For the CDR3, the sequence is CASSMARGDSYEQYF. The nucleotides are TGTGCCAGTAGTATGGCGCGGGGGGACTCCTACGAGCAGTACTTC.